The 20 T cell receptor beta chains below were found in one sample sequenced in a study of T cell repertoires in cytomegalovirus infection. TCRdb recomputed calls from the reads with MiXCR, one row per CDR3 protein. The data hold about 740,000 distinct CDR3 sequences, with less than 40% observed a single time. The sequenced sample consisted of PBMCs. These receptors all stem from a human donor in good health (CMV status not recorded). Some clones in this sample may be carry-over from other donors' samples.

V usage is TRBV5-1 and J usage is TRBJ1-2, with TRBD1 identical over 8 bases. The J segment lost 4 bases and the V segment lost 2 bases, leaving 10 bases of the junction unmatched. There are 16 residues in the CDR3. Per germline, CDR1 SGHRS and CDR2 YFSETQ. CDR3 sequence (DNA): TGCGCCAGCAGCTTAGGGGACAGGACCTATGTCTATGGCTACACCTTC. Translation: CASSLGDRTYVYGYTF.

This clonotype was observed a few times. The rearrangement links TRBV7-6 to TRBJ2-1; perhaps TRBD1 as D (6 bases). V was clipped by 2 bases and J by 4 bases, with 9 bases between them. Germline values: CDR1 SGHVS, CDR2 FNYEAQ. There are 14 residues in the CDR3. As DNA, the CDR3 is TGTGCCAGCAGCTTACGACAGGAATACAATGAGCAGTTCTTC. Residues: CASSLRQEYNEQFF.

In this sample, this clonotype turned up many times. The chain is built from TRBV28 and TRBJ2-7; TRBD1 agrees at 9 bases. The CDR3 covers 14 residues. With 6 bases clipped from V and 3 bases from J, the junction kept 6 bases outside the gene matches. Germline loops: CDR1 MDHEN, CDR2 SYDVKM. Written as DNA, the CDR3 is TGTGCCAGCAGCCCCGGGACAGGGATCTACGAGCAGTACTTC. It is translated as CASSPGTGIYEQYF. Combining the CDR3 with reference TRBV28 and TRBJ2-7 gives the whole variable domain DVKVTQSSRYLVKRTGEKVFLECVQDMDHENMFWYRQDPGLGLRLIYFSYDVKMKEKGDIPEGYSVSREKKERFSLILESASTNQTSMYLCASSPGTGIYEQYFGPGTRLTVT.

The sample holds many counts of this clonotype. The chain is built from TRBV7-2 and TRBJ2-3, with D possibly TRBD2 on 7 matching bases. The CDR3 runs to 16 residues. Germline CDR1 and CDR2: SGHTA and FQGNSA. With 5 bases removed from V and 3 bases from J, the gap between germline ends came to 18 bases. The CDR3 nucleotides read TGTGCCAGCAGCCCCTTGGGGGGGGGCCCGACAGATACGCAGTATTTT. It codes for CASSPLGGGPTDTQYF.

A remark on this clonotype: A read error is possible here, since a much larger clone lies one base away. The CDR3 does not close with the conserved phenylalanine or tryptophan, likely indicating a read error. DNA of the CDR3: TGTGCCAGCAGCAAAATAGCGGGGGAGGGCGGCTACACCTGC. Its protein is CASSKIAGEGGYTC. The rearrangement uses TRBV7-3 and TRBJ1-2, with D maybe TRBD1 (5 bases). This CDR3 is built from 14 residues. The germline gives CDR1 SGHTA, CDR2 FQGTGA. Trimming left V 5 bases short and J 8 bases short, with 18 bases between.

The table lists this clonotype with a few counts. This sequence joins TRBV29-1 and TRBJ2-6, with a tentative D call TRBD2 (5 bases). Germline V gene data show CDR1 as SQVTM and CDR2 as ANQGSEA. The germline V and J ends were trimmed by 5 bases and 2 bases, with 10 bases remaining between them. The CDR3 is made up of 14 amino acids. This chain's CDR3 is CSVRAGPGANVLTF. DNA of the CDR3: TGCAGCGTTCGGGCGGGCCCTGGGGCCAACGTCCTGACTTTC.

This clonotype was found many times. The DNA for the CDR3 is TGTGCCAGCAGCTCCCAGTACGAGCAGTACTTC. This gives the protein CASSSQYEQYF. This sequence joins TRBV7-2 and TRBJ2-7; D unresolved. The ends were cut back, 4 bases at V and 4 bases at J, with 5 bases in the middle. Germline CDR1 SGHTA, CDR2 FQGNSA. The CDR3 contains 11 residues.

The gene calls are TRBV28 and TRBJ1-1, with 8 bases aligning to TRBD1. After removal of 4 bases from V and 6 bases from J, the junction contained 13 bases not matched to a gene. The CDR3 spans 16 residues. Looked up from germline, CDR1 is MDHEN and CDR2 is SYDVKM. The CDR3, as DNA: TGTGCCAGCAGTTCCCCAACCCGACAGGGGTGGTCTGAAGCTTTCTTT. Protein product: CASSSPTRQGWSEAFF.

This chain links TRBV4-1 with TRBJ2-4, with TRBD1 as a possible D gene (6 bases). From germline, CDR1 is MGHRA and CDR2 YSYEKL. V lost 0 bases and J 1 base, leaving 10 bases between the germline ends. This CDR3 is built from 16 residues. The CDR3 region is CASSQEYRVAKNIQYF. The CDR3 DNA sequence: TGCGCCAGCAGCCAAGAATACAGGGTGGCCAAAAACATTCAGTACTTC.

The J gene is TRBJ1-2, the V gene TRBV6-1; no definite D call. The CDR3 length is 13 residues. Germline-derived CDR1 and CDR2 are MNHNS and SASEGT. The V gene lost 5 bases and the J gene lost 7 bases, with 14 bases spanning the gap. This CDR3 is CASSYGQSGGYTF. CDR3 in DNA: TGTGCCAGCAGTTACGGGCAAAGCGGTGGCTACACCTTC.

At least ten counts were recorded for this clonotype. The J gene is TRBJ2-1, the V gene TRBV7-2, with 11 nucleotides matching TRBD2. The CDR3 has 21 residues. From germline, CDR1 is SGHTA and CDR2 FQGNSA. Trimming at V came to 1 base and at J to 4 bases, leaving 18 bases not matched to a gene. The CDR3 region is CASSLVGFSGTSGRRYNEQFF. The CDR3 nucleotides read TGTGCCAGCAGCTTAGTGGGATTTTCGGGGACTAGCGGAAGAAGATACAATGAGCAGTTCTTC.

The V call is TRBV20-1, the J call TRBJ1-2; a weak D match, TRBD1 (6 bases). V was cut by 6 bases and J by 3 bases, with 14 bases left in between. CDR1 and CDR2 (germline): DFQATT, SNEGSKA (reference sequence). There are 13 residues in the CDR3. Here the CDR3 reads CSATRGGHYGYTF. The CDR3, as DNA: TGCAGTGCCACAAGGGGGGGCCACTATGGCTACACCTTC.

The chain has TRBV2 and TRBJ1-4; 8 bases map to TRBD1. The CDR3 runs 14 residues. The V and J ends lost 11 bases and 5 bases, in that order; junction bases with no gene match: 10. Germline CDR1 reads SNHLY; CDR2 reads FYNNEI. The CDR3 is CASEGRQGNEKLFF. In nucleotides, the CDR3 is TGTGCCTCAGAAGGGAGACAGGGGAATGAAAAACTGTTTTTT.

This clonotype was seen only a few times. The rearrangement uses TRBV7-6 and TRBJ2-3, with 13 bases that match TRBD2. V dropped 6 bases and J dropped 4; count of bases not matched to a gene: 7. Germline CDR1 reads SGHVS; CDR2 reads FNYEAQ. The CDR3 consists of 16 residues. CDR3 in DNA: TGTGCCAGCAGACCCGGACTAGCGGGGGTTGCAGATACGCAGTATTTT. Translation gives CASRPGLAGVADTQYF.

This chain connects TRBV6-1 to TRBJ1-2, with 8 bases matching TRBD1. The germline V gene has CDR1 MNHNS and CDR2 SASEGT. The length of the CDR3 is 13 residues. V lost 10 bases and J lost 0; bases outside the gene matches: 4. This chain's CDR3 is CATMDRANYGYTF. DNA of the CDR3: TGTGCCACCATGGACAGGGCTAACTATGGCTACACCTTC.

The V gene is TRBV7-9, the J gene TRBJ1-4; D not certain. Germline-derived CDR1 and CDR2 are SEHNR and FQNEAQ (reference sequence). This CDR3 comprises 14 residues. Deletions cut 3 bases from V and 4 bases from J, with 9 bases between. The CDR3 sequence is CASSFQTGNEKLFF. For the CDR3, the DNA is TGTGCCAGCAGCTTTCAGACCGGTAATGAAAAACTGTTTTTT.

The chain recombines TRBV10-3 with TRBJ1-4; D perhaps matches TRBD1 (5 bases). V lost 10 bases to trimming and J lost 8 bases, with 17 bases between them. CDR3 length: 13 residues. The germline V gene encodes CDR1 ENHRY and CDR2 SYGVKD. The CDR3 region is CATTSEGWEKLFF. DNA for the CDR3: TGTGCCACCACGTCTGAGGGGTGGGAAAAACTGTTTTTT.

The V gene is TRBV20-1, the J gene TRBJ2-1; D may be TRBD1 or TRBD2 (5 bases each). CDR3 size: 13 residues. V was cut by 6 bases and J by 4 bases, with 13 bases left in between. Germline V lookup: CDR1 DFQATT, CDR2 SNEGSKA (reference sequence). The CDR3 is CSARGLVYNEQFF. The DNA for the CDR3 is TGCAGTGCGAGGGGCCTCGTGTACAATGAGCAGTTCTTC.

Only a few counts were recorded for this clonotype. The genes are TRBV6-2 or TRBV6-3 and TRBJ2-1; D could derive from TRBD1 or TRBD2 (5 bases each). V shed 8 bases and J shed 6 bases, with 14 bases lying between them. The CDR3 runs 13 residues. CDR1 and CDR2 from the germline V gene are MNHEY and SVGEGT. CDR3 in DNA: TGTGCCAGCCATTCGGGACGGTCCAATGAGCAGTTCTTC. Translated: CASHSGRSNEQFF.

In DNA form, the CDR3 reads TGCAGTGCTAGAGATATCGCAGATACGCAGTATTTT. Translating gives CSARDIADTQYF. V and J are TRBV20-1 and TRBJ2-3; D ambiguous. The V gene lost 0 bases and the J gene lost 4 bases, with 5 bases spanning the gap. Germline V lookup: CDR1 DFQATT, CDR2 SNEGSKA (reference sequence). This CDR3 has 12 residues.